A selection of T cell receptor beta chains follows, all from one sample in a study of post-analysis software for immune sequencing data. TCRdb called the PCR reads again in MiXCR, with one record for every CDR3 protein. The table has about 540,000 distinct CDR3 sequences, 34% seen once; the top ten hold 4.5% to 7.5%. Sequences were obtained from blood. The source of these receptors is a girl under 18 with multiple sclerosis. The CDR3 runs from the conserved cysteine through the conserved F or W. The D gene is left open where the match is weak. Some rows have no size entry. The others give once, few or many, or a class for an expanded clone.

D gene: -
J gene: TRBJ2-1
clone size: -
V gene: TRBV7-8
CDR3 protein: CASSLARAVSYNEQFF
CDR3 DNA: TGTGCCAGCAGCTTAGCGCGGGCAGTTTCCTACAATGAGCAGTTCTTC

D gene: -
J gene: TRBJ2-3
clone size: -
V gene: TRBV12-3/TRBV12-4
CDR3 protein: CASFPGGASTDTQYF
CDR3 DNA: TGTGCCAGCTTCCCCGGAGGGGCCTCCACAGATACGCAGTATTTT

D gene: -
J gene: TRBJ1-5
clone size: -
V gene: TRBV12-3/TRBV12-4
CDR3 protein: CASSLRGGGAGQPQHF
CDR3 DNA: TGTGCCAGCAGCCTCAGAGGGGGGGGCGCGGGGCAGCCCCAGCATTTT

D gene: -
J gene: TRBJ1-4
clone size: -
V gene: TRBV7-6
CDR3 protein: CASSLVSNPNEKLFF
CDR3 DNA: TGTGCCAGCAGCTTAGTTTCGAACCCGAATGAAAAACTGTTTTTT

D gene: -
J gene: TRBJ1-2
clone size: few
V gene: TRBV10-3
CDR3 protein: CAISESHGLSHTF
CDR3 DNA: TGTGCCATCAGTGAGTCACACGGTCTTAGCCACACCTTC

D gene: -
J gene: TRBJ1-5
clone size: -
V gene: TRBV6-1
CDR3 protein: CASSEVGQPQHF
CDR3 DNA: TGTGCCAGCAGTGAGGTGGGTCAGCCCCAGCATTTT

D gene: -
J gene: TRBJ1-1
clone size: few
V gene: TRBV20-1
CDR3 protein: CSARRPNTEAFF
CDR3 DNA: TGCAGTGCTAGACGGCCGAACACTGAAGCTTTCTTT

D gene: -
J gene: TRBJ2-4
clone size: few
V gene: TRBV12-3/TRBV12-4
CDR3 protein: CASSRPGAILAKNIQYF
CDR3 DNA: TGTGCCAGCAGTCGACCCGGGGCCATACTAGCCAAAAACATTCAGTACTTC

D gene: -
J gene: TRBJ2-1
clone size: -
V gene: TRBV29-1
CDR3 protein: CSVEWLGGAYNEQFF
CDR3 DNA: TGCAGCGTTGAATGGCTCGGGGGCGCCTACAATGAGCAGTTCTTC

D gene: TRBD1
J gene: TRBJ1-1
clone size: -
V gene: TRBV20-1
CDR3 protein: CSAPGQGANTEAFF
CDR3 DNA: TGCAGTGCTCCGGGACAGGGGGCGAACACTGAAGCTTTCTTT

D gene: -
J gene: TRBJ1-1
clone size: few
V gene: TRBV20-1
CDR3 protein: CSARVGGANTEAFF
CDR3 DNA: TGCAGTGCTAGGGTCGGGGGCGCGAACACTGAAGCTTTCTTT

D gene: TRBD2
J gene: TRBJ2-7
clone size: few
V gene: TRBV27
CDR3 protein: CASSPRVVAGYRSEQYF
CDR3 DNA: TGTGCCAGCAGTCCCCGGGTAGTAGCGGGCTACCGGAGCGAGCAGTACTTC

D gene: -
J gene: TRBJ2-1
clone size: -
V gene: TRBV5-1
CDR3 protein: CASSYRVLADEQFF
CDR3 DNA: TGCGCCAGCAGCTACAGGGTCCTTGCGGATGAGCAGTTCTTC

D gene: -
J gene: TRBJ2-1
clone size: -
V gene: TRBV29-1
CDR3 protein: CSVAYNPVSHLPYNEQFF
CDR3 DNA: TGCAGCGTGGCATATAACCCCGTTTCTCACCTGCCCTACAATGAGCAGTTCTTC

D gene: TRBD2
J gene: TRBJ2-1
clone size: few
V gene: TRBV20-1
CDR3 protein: CSATGGGNYNEQFF
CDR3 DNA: TGCAGTGCTACCGGCGGGGGGAACTACAATGAGCAGTTCTTC

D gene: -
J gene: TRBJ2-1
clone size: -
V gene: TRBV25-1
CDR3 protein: CASSEYAGGIDEQFF
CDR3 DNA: TGTGCCAGCAGTGAATACGCAGGGGGGATTGATGAGCAGTTCTTC

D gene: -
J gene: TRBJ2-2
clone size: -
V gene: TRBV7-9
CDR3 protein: CASSFPSLWIVNTGELFF
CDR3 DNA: TGTGCCAGCAGCTTTCCAAGCCTGTGGATCGTGAACACCGGGGAGCTGTTTTTT

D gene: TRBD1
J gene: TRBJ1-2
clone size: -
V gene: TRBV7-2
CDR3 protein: CASSLNRGFGYTF
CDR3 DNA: TGTGCCAGCAGCTTGAACAGGGGGTTTGGCTACACCTTC

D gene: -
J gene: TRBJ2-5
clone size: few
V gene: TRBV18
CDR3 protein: CASFVAGQETQYF
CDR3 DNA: TGTGCCAGCTTTGTGGCAGGCCAAGAGACCCAGTACTTC

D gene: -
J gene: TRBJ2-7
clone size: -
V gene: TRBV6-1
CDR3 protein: CASTRAGRAYEQYF
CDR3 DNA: TGTGCCAGCACCCGAGCGGGCAGAGCCTACGAGCAGTACTTC

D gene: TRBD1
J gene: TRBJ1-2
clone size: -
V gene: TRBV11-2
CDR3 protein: CASSIRPGTGTNGYTF
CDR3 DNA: TGTGCCAGCAGCATACGTCCCGGGACAGGGACTAATGGCTACACCTTC

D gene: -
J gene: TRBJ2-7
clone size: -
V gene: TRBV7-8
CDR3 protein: CAGGRYSYERYF
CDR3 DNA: TGTGCGGGAGGCAGATACTCCTACGAGCGGTACTTC

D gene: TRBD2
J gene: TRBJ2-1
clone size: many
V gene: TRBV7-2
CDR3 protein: CASSLGTSGGPYNEQFF
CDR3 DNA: TGTGCCAGCAGCCTCGGGACTAGCGGGGGGCCGTACAATGAGCAGTTCTTC

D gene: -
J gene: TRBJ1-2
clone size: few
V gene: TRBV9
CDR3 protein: CASSVEVIGNYGYTF
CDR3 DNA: TGTGCCAGCAGCGTAGAGGTCATAGGGAACTATGGCTACACCTTC

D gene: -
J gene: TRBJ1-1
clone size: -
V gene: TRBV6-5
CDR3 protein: CASSPGIEAFF
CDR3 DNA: TGTGCCAGCAGCCCCGGTATTGAAGCTTTCTTT

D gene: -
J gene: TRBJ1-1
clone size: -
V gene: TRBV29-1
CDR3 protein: CSVDGRNTEAFF
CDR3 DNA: TGCAGCGTTGATGGGCGGAACACTGAAGCTTTCTTT

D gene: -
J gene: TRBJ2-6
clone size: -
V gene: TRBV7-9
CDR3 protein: CASSLAITGQASVLTF
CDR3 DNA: TGTGCCAGCAGCTTAGCCATAACCGGGCAGGCCAGCGTCCTGACTTTC

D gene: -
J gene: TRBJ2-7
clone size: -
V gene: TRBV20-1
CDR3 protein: CSAPKAAGSEQYF
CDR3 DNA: TGCAGTGCTCCTAAGGCCGCGGGTAGCGAGCAGTACTTC

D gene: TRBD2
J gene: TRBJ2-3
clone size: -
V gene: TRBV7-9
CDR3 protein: CASSSPTSGATSTQYF
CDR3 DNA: TGTGCCAGCAGCTCTCCAACTAGCGGGGCCACTAGCACGCAGTATTTT

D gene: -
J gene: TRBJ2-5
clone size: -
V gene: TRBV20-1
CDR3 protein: CSASPQTADQETQYF
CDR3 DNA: TGCAGTGCTAGCCCTCAGACAGCCGACCAAGAGACCCAGTACTTC

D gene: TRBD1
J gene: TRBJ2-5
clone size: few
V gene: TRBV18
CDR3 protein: CASSSGQGPQETQYF
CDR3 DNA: TGTGCCAGCTCATCCGGACAGGGGCCTCAAGAGACCCAGTACTTC

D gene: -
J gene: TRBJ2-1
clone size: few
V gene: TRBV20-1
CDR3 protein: CSARDQRGGTYNEQFF
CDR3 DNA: TGCAGTGCTAGAGATCAGAGGGGGGGGACCTACAATGAGCAGTTCTTC

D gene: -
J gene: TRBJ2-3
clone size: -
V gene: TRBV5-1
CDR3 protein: CASSLSTGVFQDTQYF
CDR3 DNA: TGCGCCAGCAGCTTGAGTACAGGAGTCTTTCAGGATACGCAGTATTTT

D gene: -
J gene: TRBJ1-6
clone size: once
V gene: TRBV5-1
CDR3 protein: CASSLKPGTDSSPLHF
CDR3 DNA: TGCGCCAGCAGCTTAAAACCCGGGACGGATAGTTCACCCCTCCACTTT

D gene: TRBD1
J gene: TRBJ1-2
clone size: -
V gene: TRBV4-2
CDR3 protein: CASSQEGTGGYGYTF
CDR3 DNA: TGTGCCAGCAGCCAAGAGGGGACAGGGGGCTATGGCTACACCTTC

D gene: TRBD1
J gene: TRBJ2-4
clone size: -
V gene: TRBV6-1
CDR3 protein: CASTKGQGAALPPNIQYF
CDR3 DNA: TGTGCCAGCACCAAGGGACAGGGGGCGGCTTTACCCCCAAACATTCAGTACTTC

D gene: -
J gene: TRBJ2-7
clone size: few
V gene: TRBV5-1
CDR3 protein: CASSWKGPNYEQYF
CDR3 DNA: TGCGCCAGCAGCTGGAAGGGACCCAACTACGAGCAGTACTTC

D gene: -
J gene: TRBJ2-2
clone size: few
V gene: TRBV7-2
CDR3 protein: CASSSLRVELFF
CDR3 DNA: TGTGCCAGCAGCTCCCTCCGAGTGGAGCTGTTTTTT

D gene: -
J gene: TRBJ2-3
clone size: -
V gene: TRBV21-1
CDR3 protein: CASTRGTQYF
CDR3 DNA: TGTGCCAGCACCCGTGGAACGCAGTATTTT

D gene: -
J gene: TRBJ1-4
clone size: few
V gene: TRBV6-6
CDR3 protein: CASSYSGGREKLFF
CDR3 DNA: TGTGCCAGCAGTTACTCTGGGGGCCGTGAAAAACTGTTTTTT

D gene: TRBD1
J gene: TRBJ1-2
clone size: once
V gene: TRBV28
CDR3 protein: CASSRDRVINYGYTF
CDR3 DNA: TGTGCCAGTTCTCGGGACAGGGTCATTAACTATGGCTACACCTTC

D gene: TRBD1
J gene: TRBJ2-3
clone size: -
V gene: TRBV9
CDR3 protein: CASSLADRVADTQYF
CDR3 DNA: TGTGCCAGCAGCCTTGCGGACAGGGTAGCAGATACGCAGTATTTT

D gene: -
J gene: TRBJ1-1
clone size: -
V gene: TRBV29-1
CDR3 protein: CSVEYGDREAFF
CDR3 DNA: TGCAGCGTTGAATATGGAGACAGGGAAGCTTTCTTT

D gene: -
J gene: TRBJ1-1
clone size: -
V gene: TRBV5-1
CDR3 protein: CASSFTEKNTEAFF
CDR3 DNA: TGCGCCAGCAGCTTTACAGAGAAGAACACTGAAGCTTTCTTT

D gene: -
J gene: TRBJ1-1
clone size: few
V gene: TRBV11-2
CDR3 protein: CASSLYVGTEAFF
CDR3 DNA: TGTGCCAGCAGCTTGTACGTCGGCACTGAAGCTTTCTTT

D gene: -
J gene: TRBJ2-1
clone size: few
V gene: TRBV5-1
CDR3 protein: CASRTNNEQFF
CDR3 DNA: TGCGCCAGCAGAACTAACAATGAGCAGTTCTTC

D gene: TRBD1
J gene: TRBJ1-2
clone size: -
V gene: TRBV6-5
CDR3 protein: CASRPSGTGGYTF
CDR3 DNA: TGTGCCAGCAGGCCATCCGGGACAGGGGGCTACACCTTC

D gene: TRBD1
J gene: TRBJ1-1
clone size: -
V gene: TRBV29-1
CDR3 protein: CSVIGTANTEAFF
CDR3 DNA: TGCAGCGTCATCGGGACAGCGAACACTGAAGCTTTCTTT

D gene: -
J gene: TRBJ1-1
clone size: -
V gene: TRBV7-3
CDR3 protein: CASSFNSLTTEAFF
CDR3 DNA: TGTGCCAGCAGCTTTAATTCACTGACCACTGAAGCTTTCTTT

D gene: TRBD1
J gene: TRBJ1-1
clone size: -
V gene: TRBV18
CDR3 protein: CASSPLDRAISNTEAFF
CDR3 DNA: TGTGCCAGCTCACCTCTCGACAGGGCCATATCGAACACTGAAGCTTTCTTT

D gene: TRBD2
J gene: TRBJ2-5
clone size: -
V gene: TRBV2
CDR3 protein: CASSGLADQETQYF
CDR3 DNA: TGTGCCAGCAGCGGACTAGCGGATCAAGAGACCCAGTACTTC